Below are 3 T cell receptor beta chains sequenced from a single sample in a study of technical replicates of blood from a few donors. Profiled with immunoSEQ multiplex PCR; TCRdb holds only in-frame clones, not every one. The sample consists of fewer than 65,000 clones, approximately 87% of them appearing once. Specimen: PBMCs. Receptor source: a human donor in good health. Some clones in this sample may be carry-over from other donors' samples.

The chain uses TRBV11-2 and TRBJ2-7; a possible D gene is TRBD1 (5 bases). This CDR3 has 14 residues. Trimming took 2 bases from V and 0 from J, leaving 8 bases between them. CDR1 is SGHAT and CDR2 is FQNNGV in the germline V gene. The CDR3 coding sequence is TGTGCCAGCAGCTTAACACAGGTCTCCTACGAGCAGTACTTC. This translates into CASSLTQVSYEQYF.

The chain employs TRBV5-4 and TRBJ1-6; perhaps TRBD1 as D (5 bases). The CDR3 is 14 amino acids. Trimming removed 2 bases at V and 12 bases at J, with 15 bases between. The germline gives CDR1 SGHNT, CDR2 YYREEE (reference sequence). CDR3 protein: CASSLAGPPEPLHF. In nucleotides, the CDR3 is TGTGCCAGCAGCTTAGCAGGGCCCCCTGAACCCCTCCACTTT.

This chain links TRBV7-3 with TRBJ2-3; weak D call: TRBD2 (5 bases). The germline V gene encodes CDR1 SGHTA and CDR2 FQGTGA. The CDR3 has 13 residues. V lost 4 bases and J 4 bases, leaving 9 bases between the germline ends. CDR3: CASSSDFSDTQYF. The CDR3 coding sequence is TGTGCCAGCAGCTCGGACTTTTCAGATACGCAGTATTTT.